A single sample gave rise to the 13 T cell receptor beta chains below, sequenced in a study of blood T cell repertoires in COVID-19. Generated by immunoSEQ multiplex PCR, the TCRdb table keeps only in-frame clones and is missing some. The sample holds tens of thousands of clones; 73% are singletons and the top ten take approximately 15%. Sequencing was done on a sample of peripheral blood. These receptors were collected from a woman in her 70s with acute or convalescent COVID-19.

V is TRBV18 and J is TRBJ1-3; TRBD1 aligns across 8 bases. CDR1 and CDR2 (germline): KGHSH, LQKENI. The CDR3 consists of 15 residues. The J segment lost 3 bases and the V segment lost 3 bases, leaving 4 bases of the junction unmatched. CDR3: CASSPRQGSGNTIYF. The CDR3 DNA follows: TGTGCCAGCTCACCTAGACAGGGGAGTGGAAACACCATATATTTT. Full variable domain (rest looked up from reference TRBV18 and TRBJ1-3): NAGVMQNPRHLVRRRGQEARLRCSPMKGHSHVYWYRQLPEEGLKFMVYLQKENIIDESGMPKERFSAEFPKEGPSILRIQQVVRGDSAAYFCASSPRQGSGNTIYFGEGSWLTVV.

The rearrangement links TRBV18 to TRBJ1-4; D is unclear. This CDR3 spans 14 amino acids. Deletions cut 1 base from V and 7 bases from J, with 10 bases between. Germline loops: CDR1 KGHSH, CDR2 LQKENI. In nucleotides, the CDR3 is TGTGCCAGCTCACCACAAGTCAGTCGTGAAAAACTGTTTTTT. Protein sequence: CASSPQVSREKLFF.

V and J are TRBV15 and TRBJ1-1; the D gene is possibly TRBD1 (6 bases). Trimming removed 7 bases from V and 2 bases from J, with 11 bases in between. The CDR3 extends over 13 amino acids. Germline V lookup: CDR1 LNHNV, CDR2 YYDKDF (reference sequence). The CDR3 region is CATNSRGNTEAFF. In DNA, the CDR3 is TGTGCCACCAATTCCAGGGGTAACACTGAAGCTTTCTTT. Based on the CDR3 plus reference TRBV15 and TRBJ1-1, the full variable domain is DAMVIQNPRYQVTQFGKPVTLSCSQTLNHNVMYWYQQKSSQAPKLLFHYYDKDFNNEADTPDNFQSRRPNTSFCFLDIRSPGLGDTAMYLCATNSRGNTEAFFGQGTRLTVV.

V usage is TRBV19 and J usage is TRBJ1-5; a weak D match, TRBD1 (6 bases). Trimming took 7 bases from V and 7 from J, leaving 17 bases between them. Germline assignment: CDR1 LNHDA and CDR2 SQIVND (reference sequence). This CDR3 has 14 residues. The CDR3 region is CASNPRGMLQPQHF. Written as DNA, the CDR3 is TGTGCCAGTAACCCCAGGGGAATGCTCCAGCCCCAGCATTTT.

This chain connects TRBV14 to TRBJ1-4; no clear D gene. Germline V gene sequence: CDR1 SGHDN, CDR2 FVKESK. Trimming left V 1 base short and J 10 bases short, with 10 bases between. CDR3 size: 13 residues. CDR3 DNA sequence: TGTGCCAGCAGCCAAGTCGGGTATGGAAAACTGTTTTTT. Encoded protein: CASSQVGYGKLFF.

DNA of the CDR3: TGTGCCAGCAGCCAAGATCGCGCGAACACTGAAGCTTTCTTT. As protein: CASSQDRANTEAFF. The V gene is TRBV3-1 (or the pseudogene TRBV3-2), the J gene TRBJ1-1; unclear D gene. The germline V and J ends were trimmed by 0 bases and 1 base, with 6 bases remaining between them. This CDR3 region has 14 residues. The germline V gene encodes CDR1 LGHDT and CDR2 YNNKEL (reference sequence).

The table lists this clone with a few counts. The chain employs TRBV2 and TRBJ2-2; 8 nucleotides agree with TRBD1. The CDR3 has 15 amino acids. Per the germline V gene, CDR1 is SNHLY and CDR2 is FYNNEI. Losses at the gene ends were 6 bases for V and 1 base for J; bases not matched to a gene: 4. The CDR3 here is CASRPDRGNTGELFF. The CDR3 bases are TGTGCCAGCAGACCCGACAGGGGGAACACCGGGGAGCTGTTTTTT. The entire variable domain, with the rest obtained from reference TRBV2 and TRBJ2-2, is as follows: EPEVTQTPSHQVTQMGQEVILRCVPISNHLYFYWYRQILGQKVEFLVSFYNNEISEKSEIFDDQFSVERPDGSNFTLKIRSTKLEDSAMYFCASRPDRGNTGELFFGEGSRLTVL.

This clone was seen a few times. Written as DNA, the CDR3 is TGTGCCAGCAGTGATCGCCCGACAGGGGGCTCGTTTGGCTACACCTTC. Translating it yields CASSDRPTGGSFGYTF. The rearrangement joins TRBV6-1 to TRBJ1-2; 10 nucleotides match TRBD1. The CDR3 length is 16 residues. Per the germline V gene, CDR1 is MNHNS and CDR2 is SASEGT. Unmatched junction bases numbered 11, after V lost 3 bases and J lost 7 bases.

In its sample, this clone was seen a few times. The rearrangement links TRBV19 to TRBJ1-4, with D tentatively TRBD1 (6 bases). The CDR3 runs 18 residues. Germline values: CDR1 LNHDA, CDR2 SQIVND (reference sequence). V lost 5 bases and J lost 0, with 19 bases in between. The CDR3 nucleotides are TGTGCCAGTAGTTCCCGAGGGAGGGGGAGGTCAACTAATGAAAAACTGTTTTTT. This sequence encodes CASSSRGRGRSTNEKLFF.

The gene calls are TRBV18 and TRBJ1-1; no reliable D call. The CDR3 runs to 13 residues. Trimming took off 6 bases at V and 4 bases at J, with 12 bases between the two ends. The V gene's germline CDR1 is KGHSH and CDR2 LQKENI. This chain's CDR3 is CASSLSGFTEAFF. The CDR3, as DNA: TGTGCCAGCTCGCTGAGCGGGTTCACTGAAGCTTTCTTT.

The chain is built from TRBV30 and TRBJ1-1; D perhaps matches TRBD1 (6 bases). The CDR3 loop spans 13 amino acids. Germline V CDR1 and CDR2: GTSNPN, SVGIG (reference sequence). V lost 4 bases, J lost 5 bases, and 14 bases lay in between. In DNA, the CDR3 is TGTGCCTGGAATGGCGCAGGGACAACTGAAGCTTTCTTT. Translating it yields CAWNGAGTTEAFF.

The chain joins TRBV9 to TRBJ2-3; perhaps TRBD1 as D (5 bases). V dropped 4 bases and J dropped 1 base, with 7 bases sitting between them. There are 13 residues in the CDR3. Per the germline V gene, CDR1 is SGDLS and CDR2 is YYNGEE. CDR3 loop: CASSLQGTDTQYF. CDR3 nucleotide sequence: TGTGCCAGCAGCCTACAGGGCACAGATACGCAGTATTTT.

The chain links TRBV9 to TRBJ2-6, with 9 bases lining up with TRBD1. Germline V lookup: CDR1 SGDLS, CDR2 YYNGEE. Losses at the gene ends were 4 bases for V and 4 bases for J; bases not matched to a gene: 18. There are 20 residues in the CDR3. This CDR3 reads CASSHNSRDRALLGANVLTF. CDR3 bases: TGTGCCAGCAGCCATAATTCCCGGGACAGGGCCCTATTGGGGGCCAACGTCCTGACTTTC.